The TCR beta chain described here comes from a study of T cells in localized non-small cell lung cancer. This CDR3 comprises 20 residues. The germline gives CDR1 MDHEN, CDR2 SYDVKM. The V gene end was trimmed by 3 bases and the J gene end by 0 bases; junction bases not matched to a gene: 17. Sequencing used immunoSEQ multiplex PCR; TCRdb keeps in-frame clones, though not all of them. This repertoire shows 55,000 to 65,000 clones, about 90% found once; its top ten account for around 20%. Study-wide results and caveats: Tumor showed lower T cell clonality than uninvolved adjacent lung, where it was highest. Since sequencing was restricted to only one region of the tumor, intratumor heterogeneity remains a possibility. A median of about 58 of the top 100 tumor clones appeared in adjacent lung, which was paired and uninvolved. Elevated blood T cell density was associated with longer overall survival.

Notes on this clone: The antigen is unknown.

The sample consisted of peripheral blood, taken before any cancer treatment. The clonotype comes from a man between 35 and 75 years old with stage I squamous cell lung carcinoma. The chain joins TRBV28 to TRBJ2-1, with TRBD1 matching 7 bases. CDR3 bases: TGTGCCAGCAGTTTCCCTACAGGGGCGAAAGCGCCTAGCTCCTACAATGAGCAGTTCTTC. Translated: CASSFPTGAKAPSSYNEQFF.